These T cell receptor beta chains were read from a single sample in a study of early T cells in non-severe SARS-CoV-2 infection. MiXCR, run by TCRdb on the 5' RACE reads, gives a single entry per CDR3 protein. The data contain 65,000 to 75,000 distinct CDR3 sequences, more than 9% of them singletons. Sequencing was carried out using whole blood. The origin of the receptors is an adult who was a healthcare worker with PCR-confirmed SARS-CoV-2 infection or an uninfected control (not recorded which). Each CDR3 is given with its conserved first and last residue. Each record gives: CDR3 DNA, CDR3 protein, D gene, clone size, V gene, CDR3 length, J gene. A D gene is named only where the DNA matches it firmly. The size field is filled for only some rows; it gives once, few, many or a size class.

DNA: TGTGCCAGCAGCCCCTCTAATGAGCAGTTCTTC
CDR3: CASSPSNEQFF
D: -
size: few
V: TRBV7-2
length: 11
J: TRBJ2-1

DNA: TGTGCCAGCAGCGAGGGTGCTGGGGCCAACGTCCTGACTTTC
CDR3: CASSEGAGANVLTF
D: -
size: -
V: TRBV5-5
length: 14
J: TRBJ2-6

DNA: TGTGCCAGCGGTGCAGGGCCGCGAGAGCAGTACTTC
CDR3: CASGAGPREQYF
D: -
size: many
V: TRBV2
length: 12
J: TRBJ2-7

DNA: TGTGCCAGCTCACCACAGGGTGGAGAGACCCAGTACTTC
CDR3: CASSPQGGETQYF
D: -
size: many
V: TRBV18
length: 13
J: TRBJ2-5

DNA: TGTGCCACCAGCAGAGATCCGGTCCCGACTAGCGGGAGGGCCCGGTCCTACGAGCAGTACTTC
CDR3: CATSRDPVPTSGRARSYEQYF
D: TRBD2
size: many
V: TRBV15
length: 21
J: TRBJ2-7

DNA: TGTGCCAGCAGTTCAGCGGGGGGGTCCTACAATGAGCAGTTCTTC
CDR3: CASSSAGGSYNEQFF
D: TRBD2
size: few
V: TRBV27
length: 15
J: TRBJ2-1

DNA: TGCAGTGCTAGAGATGGAGGAGGCTCTGGAAACACCATATATTTT
CDR3: CSARDGGGSGNTIYF
D: -
size: few
V: TRBV20-1
length: 15
J: TRBJ1-3

DNA: TGTGCCAGCAGCTTATCTTGGGGGGCCGGGGAGACCCAGTACTTC
CDR3: CASSLSWGAGETQYF
D: -
size: -
V: TRBV5-6
length: 15
J: TRBJ2-5

DNA: TGTGCCAGCAGCGTTTCCCGGGGACAGGGGGCGCGTTACAATGAGCAGTTCTTC
CDR3: CASSVSRGQGARYNEQFF
D: TRBD1
size: many
V: TRBV9
length: 18
J: TRBJ2-1

DNA: TGTGCCAGCAGCCTGAGCGGGGGCCGCACTGAGCAGTTCTTC
CDR3: CASSLSGGRTEQFF
D: TRBD2
size: few
V: TRBV11-3
length: 14
J: TRBJ2-1

DNA: TGTGCCAGCAGCCCCCCGACAGGGTTTACCGGGGAGCTGTTTTTT
CDR3: CASSPPTGFTGELFF
D: TRBD1
size: medium-sized
V: TRBV7-9
length: 15
J: TRBJ2-2

DNA: TGTGCCAGCAGCTTAGGGTTCTTCGAGCAAGAGACCCAGTACTTC
CDR3: CASSLGFFEQETQYF
D: -
size: many
V: TRBV7-9
length: 15
J: TRBJ2-5

DNA: TGTGCCAGCAGTGAATACAGTTTGAACACTGAAGCTTTCTTT
CDR3: CASSEYSLNTEAFF
D: -
size: many
V: TRBV6-1
length: 14
J: TRBJ1-1

DNA: TGTGTCAGCAGTTCAGACCGGACCCAGCATTTT
CDR3: CVSSSDRTQHF
D: -
size: few
V: TRBV28
length: 11
J: TRBJ1-5

DNA: TGTGCCAGCAGTTACGCATCAGGGTGGAATGAAGCTTTCTTT
CDR3: CASSYASGWNEAFF
D: -
size: -
V: TRBV6-5
length: 14
J: TRBJ1-1

DNA: TGTGCCAGCAATCCCTGGAGGGACAGGGGGGTCGAGCAGTACTTC
CDR3: CASNPWRDRGVEQYF
D: TRBD1
size: -
V: TRBV6-2/TRBV6-3
length: 15
J: TRBJ2-7

DNA: TGCGCCAGCAGCTCTACCGGGACAGGGTTTTACGAGCAGTACTTC
CDR3: CASSSTGTGFYEQYF
D: TRBD1
size: many
V: TRBV5-1
length: 15
J: TRBJ2-7

DNA: TGTGCCAGCAGCTTAATGGGACAGGGTTACGAGCAGTACTTC
CDR3: CASSLMGQGYEQYF
D: TRBD1
size: -
V: TRBV7-3
length: 14
J: TRBJ2-7

DNA: TGCAACGTTGCTGGGCTTAACACCGGGGAGCTGTTTTTT
CDR3: CNVAGLNTGELFF
D: -
size: -
V: TRBV29-1
length: 13
J: TRBJ2-2

DNA: TGTGCCAGCAGCGCGGACGGTGGGCACTACGAGCAGTACTTC
CDR3: CASSADGGHYEQYF
D: -
size: once
V: TRBV11-2
length: 14
J: TRBJ2-7

DNA: TGTGCCAGTAGTCTCCGGGACAGGGGAGGCGATGAGCAGTTCTTC
CDR3: CASSLRDRGGDEQFF
D: TRBD1
size: -
V: TRBV19
length: 15
J: TRBJ2-1

DNA: TGTGCCAGCAGCCGAGTACAGGGGGCCCAAGAGACCCAGTACTTC
CDR3: CASSRVQGAQETQYF
D: TRBD1
size: few
V: TRBV4-2
length: 15
J: TRBJ2-5

DNA: TGTGCCAGCAGTCAGGGACAGGGAAACACTGAAGCTTTCTTT
CDR3: CASSQGQGNTEAFF
D: TRBD1
size: -
V: TRBV12-3/TRBV12-4
length: 14
J: TRBJ1-1

DNA: TGTGCCAGCAGCCCGGGAGGGGGCGCCAAAAACATTCAGTACTTC
CDR3: CASSPGGGAKNIQYF
D: -
size: few
V: TRBV7-2
length: 15
J: TRBJ2-4

DNA: TGCAGTGCGGACGGCCTAGCAAAAATGGTAGCTGAAGCTTTCTTT
CDR3: CSADGLAKMVAEAFF
D: -
size: -
V: TRBV20-1
length: 15
J: TRBJ1-1

DNA: TGTGCCAGCAGCCATGACAAATACGAGCAGTACTTC
CDR3: CASSHDKYEQYF
D: -
size: -
V: TRBV3-1
length: 12
J: TRBJ2-7

DNA: TGCAGCGTCCCCGGGCCGACTAGCACAGATACGCAGTATTTT
CDR3: CSVPGPTSTDTQYF
D: -
size: many
V: TRBV29-1
length: 14
J: TRBJ2-3

DNA: TGTGCCAGCAGCAGGGACACCTTAAGAAGAGAAGCTTTCTTT
CDR3: CASSRDTLRREAFF
D: -
size: few
V: TRBV7-9
length: 14
J: TRBJ1-1

DNA: TGTGCCAGCAGGACAGGTCTGCCCACAGATACGCAGTATTTT
CDR3: CASRTGLPTDTQYF
D: -
size: many
V: TRBV7-9
length: 14
J: TRBJ2-3

DNA: TGCAGCGTTGCAGGGGGCCCCACTGAAGCTTTCTTT
CDR3: CSVAGGPTEAFF
D: TRBD1
size: many
V: TRBV29-1
length: 12
J: TRBJ1-1

DNA: TGTGCCAGCAGCCCCCAAACGGTGAACACAGATACGCAGTATTTT
CDR3: CASSPQTVNTDTQYF
D: -
size: many
V: TRBV9
length: 15
J: TRBJ2-3

DNA: TGTGCTAGTGGGTACAGGGGGCCCGGAAACACCATATATTTT
CDR3: CASGYRGPGNTIYF
D: TRBD1
size: many
V: TRBV12-5
length: 14
J: TRBJ1-3

DNA: TGTGCCAGCAGGCTAGCGGTCCTCAGTGATACGCAGTATTTT
CDR3: CASRLAVLSDTQYF
D: TRBD2
size: few
V: TRBV7-2
length: 14
J: TRBJ2-3

DNA: TGTGCCAGCTCACAGGGACTCCGCTACGAGCAGTACTTC
CDR3: CASSQGLRYEQYF
D: -
size: many
V: TRBV18
length: 13
J: TRBJ2-7

DNA: TGCGCCAGCAGCTTAAGCCCGAACACTGAAGCTTTCTTT
CDR3: CASSLSPNTEAFF
D: -
size: -
V: TRBV5-1
length: 13
J: TRBJ1-1

DNA: TGCAGCGTTGAAGACGACGTGGGATACGAGCAGTACTTC
CDR3: CSVEDDVGYEQYF
D: -
size: many
V: TRBV29-1
length: 13
J: TRBJ2-7

DNA: TGTGCCACCAGCAGAGATCGTACTAGCGGTAACACCGGGGAGCTGTTTTTT
CDR3: CATSRDRTSGNTGELFF
D: TRBD2
size: many
V: TRBV15
length: 17
J: TRBJ2-2

DNA: TGTGCCAGCAGTACAGGACAGGGCCCCAATCAGCCCCAGCATTTT
CDR3: CASSTGQGPNQPQHF
D: TRBD1
size: few
V: TRBV6-5
length: 15
J: TRBJ1-5

DNA: TGTGCCAGCAGCACACAGGGGTGGGGGACTGGGGCCAACGTCCTGACTTTC
CDR3: CASSTQGWGTGANVLTF
D: TRBD1
size: many
V: TRBV7-8
length: 17
J: TRBJ2-6

DNA: TGCAGCGTTGATCTGCGGCGAGGGACCCAGTACTTC
CDR3: CSVDLRRGTQYF
D: -
size: many
V: TRBV29-1
length: 12
J: TRBJ2-5

DNA: TGTGCCAGCAGCTTATCTAATCTAAGGGGTGGGGCCAACGTCCTGACTTTC
CDR3: CASSLSNLRGGANVLTF
D: -
size: many
V: TRBV7-2
length: 17
J: TRBJ2-6

DNA: TGTGCCAGCAGTCCCTGGGACAGACAGAACACTGAAGCTTTCTTT
CDR3: CASSPWDRQNTEAFF
D: TRBD1
size: few
V: TRBV6-5
length: 15
J: TRBJ1-1

DNA: TGTGCCAGCTCACCACCCCGTGTCAACGGTTTCAACACTGAAGCTTTCTTT
CDR3: CASSPPRVNGFNTEAFF
D: -
size: many
V: TRBV18
length: 17
J: TRBJ1-1

DNA: TGTGCCACCTCGAGGGAGAACTACAATGAGCAGTTCTTC
CDR3: CATSRENYNEQFF
D: -
size: many
V: TRBV24-1
length: 13
J: TRBJ2-1

DNA: TGTGCCAGCAAACCGGGACAGGGACTCATGGAGCGGCCCCAGCATTTT
CDR3: CASKPGQGLMERPQHF
D: TRBD1
size: many
V: TRBV6-1
length: 16
J: TRBJ1-5

DNA: TGTGCCAGCAGGGAGGGACGGACCTATAATTCACCCCTCCACTTT
CDR3: CASREGRTYNSPLHF
D: -
size: many
V: TRBV5-4
length: 15
J: TRBJ1-6

DNA: TGTGCCAGCAGCCCCCGGGTGACGTCGGATACGCAGTATTTT
CDR3: CASSPRVTSDTQYF
D: -
size: many
V: TRBV7-6
length: 14
J: TRBJ2-3

DNA: TGTGCCAGCAGCCTTTGGAAGGCGCCCAACACCGGGGAGCTGTTTTTT
CDR3: CASSLWKAPNTGELFF
D: -
size: -
V: TRBV7-8
length: 16
J: TRBJ2-2

DNA: TGTGCCAGCAGCCCGTTTAGGAGGATCAAGCGGGAAGCCTACAATGAGCAGTTCTTC
CDR3: CASSPFRRIKREAYNEQFF
D: TRBD2
size: many
V: TRBV7-6
length: 19
J: TRBJ2-1

DNA: TGTGCCACCCACTTAGCTAGAGGGGTCTACAATGAGCAGTTCTTC
CDR3: CATHLARGVYNEQFF
D: -
size: few
V: TRBV27
length: 15
J: TRBJ2-1

DNA: TGTGCCAGCAACCCCTGGGGGACTCAAATGAATGAGCAGTTCTTC
CDR3: CASNPWGTQMNEQFF
D: -
size: many
V: TRBV9
length: 15
J: TRBJ2-1

DNA: TGTGCCAGCAGGGACAGCGTGACTGAAGCTTTCTTT
CDR3: CASRDSVTEAFF
D: -
size: many
V: TRBV2
length: 12
J: TRBJ1-1

DNA: TGCAGTGCAGGGAAGAGCGAGCGGGGCGTTTTCGTGCAGTACTTC
CDR3: CSAGKSERGVFVQYF
D: TRBD2
size: -
V: TRBV20-1
length: 15
J: TRBJ2-7

DNA: TGCGCCAGCAGCGTGGACAGGGCGCGGCGAACTGAAGCTTTCTTT
CDR3: CASSVDRARRTEAFF
D: TRBD1
size: few
V: TRBV5-1
length: 15
J: TRBJ1-1

DNA: TGTGCCAGCAGTTCCCCCGGGACAGGGAAGGCTGGGGCCAACGTCCTGACTTTC
CDR3: CASSSPGTGKAGANVLTF
D: TRBD1
size: -
V: TRBV28
length: 18
J: TRBJ2-6

DNA: TGCAGCGTTCCCATCCCGAACCGGGTCAATGAGCAGTTCTTC
CDR3: CSVPIPNRVNEQFF
D: -
size: -
V: TRBV29-1
length: 14
J: TRBJ2-1

DNA: TGTGCCAGCAGCCGGGGCCTGGGGACGCAGTATTTT
CDR3: CASSRGLGTQYF
D: -
size: many
V: TRBV12-3/TRBV12-4
length: 12
J: TRBJ2-3